This TCR beta chain comes out of a study of T cell repertoires in cytomegalovirus infection. TCRdb itself ran the reads through MiXCR, one entry per CDR3 protein. The sample holds around 740,000 distinct CDR3 sequences, 35% seen once. V shed 7 bases, J shed 0 bases, and the junction held 3 bases outside the gene matches. This CDR3 comprises 13 residues. Germline CDR1 and CDR2: MDHEN and SYDVKM. This clonotype was counted a few times. Sequenced input: PBMCs. The chain uses TRBV28 and TRBJ2-7; 7 bases match TRBD1. The receptor was isolated from a human donor in good health (CMV status not recorded). Some clones in this sample may be carry-over from other donors' samples. The CDR3 loop is CASIGGSSYEQYF. CDR3 DNA: TGTGCCAGCATAGGGGGCTCCTCCTACGAGCAGTACTTC.